This T cell receptor (beta chain) originates from a study of STAT5B mutations in CD4+ large granular lymphocyte leukemia. Germline CDR1 SGHTA, CDR2 FQGNSA. The CDR3 extends over 17 amino acids. Trimming at V came to 7 bases and at J to 0 bases, leaving 12 bases not matched to a gene. Here immunoSEQ multiplex PCR was the method, and the copy in TCRdb shows in-frame clones only, minus some. Counted here are over 8,000 clones, around 85% occurring once; the ten biggest clones make up just under 70%. The sequence was collected from a man between 60 and 75 years old with CD4+ T-cell large granular lymphocyte leukemia. The sequencing sample was made of PBMCs. J is TRBJ2-1 and V is TRBV7-2; TRBD2 matches at 7 bases. CDR3 DNA: TGTGCCAGCAAATCGGGGGGAGGGCCAGGCTCCTACAATGAGCAGTTCTTC. This gives the protein CASKSGGGPGSYNEQFF. The entire variable domain, with the rest obtained from reference TRBV7-2 and TRBJ2-1, is as follows: GAGVSQSPSNKVTEKGKDVELRCDPISGHTALYWYRQSLGQGLEFLIYFQGNSAPDKSGLPSDRFSAERTGGSVSTLTIQRTQQEDSAVYLCASKSGGGPGSYNEQFFGPGTRLTVL.